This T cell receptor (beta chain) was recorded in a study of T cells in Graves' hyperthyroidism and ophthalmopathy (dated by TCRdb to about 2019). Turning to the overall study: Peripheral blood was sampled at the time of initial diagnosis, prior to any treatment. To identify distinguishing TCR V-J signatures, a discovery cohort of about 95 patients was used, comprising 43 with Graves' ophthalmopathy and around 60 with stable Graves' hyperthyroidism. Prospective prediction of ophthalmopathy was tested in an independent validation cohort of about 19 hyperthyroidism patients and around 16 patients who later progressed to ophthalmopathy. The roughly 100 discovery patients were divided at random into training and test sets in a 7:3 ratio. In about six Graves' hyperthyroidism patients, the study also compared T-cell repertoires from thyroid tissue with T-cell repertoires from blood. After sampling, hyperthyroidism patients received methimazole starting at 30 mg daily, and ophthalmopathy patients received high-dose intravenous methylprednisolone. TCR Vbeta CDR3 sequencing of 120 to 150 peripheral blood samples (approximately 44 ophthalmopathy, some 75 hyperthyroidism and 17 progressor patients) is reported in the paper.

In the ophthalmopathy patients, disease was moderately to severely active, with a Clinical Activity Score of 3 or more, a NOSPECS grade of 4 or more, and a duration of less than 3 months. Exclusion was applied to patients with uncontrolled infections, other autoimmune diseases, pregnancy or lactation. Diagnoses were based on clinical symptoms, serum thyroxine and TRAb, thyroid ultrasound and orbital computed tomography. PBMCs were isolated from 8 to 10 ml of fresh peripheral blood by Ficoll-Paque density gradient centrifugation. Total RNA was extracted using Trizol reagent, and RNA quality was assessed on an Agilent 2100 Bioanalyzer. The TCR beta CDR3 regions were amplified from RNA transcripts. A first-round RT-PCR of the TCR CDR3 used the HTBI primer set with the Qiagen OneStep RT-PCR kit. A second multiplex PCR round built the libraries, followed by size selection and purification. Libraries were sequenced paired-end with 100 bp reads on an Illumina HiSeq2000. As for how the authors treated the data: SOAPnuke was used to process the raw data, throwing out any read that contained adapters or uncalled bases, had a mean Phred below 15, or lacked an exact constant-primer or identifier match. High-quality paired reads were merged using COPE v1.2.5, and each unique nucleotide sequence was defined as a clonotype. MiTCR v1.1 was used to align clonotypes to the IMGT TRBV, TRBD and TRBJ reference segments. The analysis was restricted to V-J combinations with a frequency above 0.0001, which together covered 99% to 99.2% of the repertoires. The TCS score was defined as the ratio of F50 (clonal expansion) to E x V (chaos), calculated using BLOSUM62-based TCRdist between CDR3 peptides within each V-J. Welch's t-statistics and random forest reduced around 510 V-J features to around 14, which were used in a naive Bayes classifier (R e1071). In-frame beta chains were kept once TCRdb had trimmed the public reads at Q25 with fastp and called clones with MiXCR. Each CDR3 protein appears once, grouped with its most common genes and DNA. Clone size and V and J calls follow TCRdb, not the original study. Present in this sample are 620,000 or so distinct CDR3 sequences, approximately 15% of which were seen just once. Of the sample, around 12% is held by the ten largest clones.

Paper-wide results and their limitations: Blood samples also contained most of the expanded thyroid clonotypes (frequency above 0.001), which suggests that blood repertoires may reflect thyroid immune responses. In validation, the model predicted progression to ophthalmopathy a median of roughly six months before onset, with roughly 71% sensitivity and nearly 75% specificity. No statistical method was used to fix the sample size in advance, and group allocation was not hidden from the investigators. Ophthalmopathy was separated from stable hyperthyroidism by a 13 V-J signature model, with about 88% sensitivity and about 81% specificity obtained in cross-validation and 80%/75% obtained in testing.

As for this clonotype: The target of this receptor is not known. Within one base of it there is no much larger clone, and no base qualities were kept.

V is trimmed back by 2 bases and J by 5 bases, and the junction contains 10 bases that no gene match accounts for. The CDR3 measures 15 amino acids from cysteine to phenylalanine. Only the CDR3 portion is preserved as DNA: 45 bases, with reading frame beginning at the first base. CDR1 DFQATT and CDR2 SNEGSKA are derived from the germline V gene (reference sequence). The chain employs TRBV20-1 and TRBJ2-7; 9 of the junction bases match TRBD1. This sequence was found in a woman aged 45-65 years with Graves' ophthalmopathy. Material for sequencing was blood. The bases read TGCAGTGCTAGACTGGGTACAGGGGGCTTCCACGAGCAGTACTTC. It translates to CSARLGTGGFHEQYF.